The next 3 T cell receptor beta chains were all read from a single sample in a study of T cells in localized non-small cell lung cancer (dated by TCRdb to 2020 to 2022). The library was obtained by the immunoSEQ multiplex PCR assay. The table was pulled from immuneACCESS by TCRdb, which kept in-frame rearrangements only. Such tables lose some clones; where checked, under half of the loss comes from unresolved V genes, and the rest has no known cause. This sample is represented by about 72,000 clones; about 83% of them were singletons. About 13% of the sample goes to the ten largest clones. The sample here was peripheral blood, taken before any cancer treatment. The source of these receptors is a female donor over 55 with stage I lung adenocarcinoma.

The rearrangement links TRBV19 to TRBJ1-3, with D unclear. Germline CDR1 and CDR2: LNHDA and SQIVND (reference sequence). The V end was cut by 6 bases, the J end by 0 bases, with 15 bases between. CDR3 length: 16 residues. The CDR3 DNA reads as TGTGCCAGTAGCCCGAAGGGCCTGAGCTCTGGAAACACCATATATTTT. Translated, it gives CASSPKGLSSGNTIYF.

The count of this clone is one. CDR3 amino acids: CASSPGQFYEQYF. The CDR3, as DNA: TGTGCCAGCAGCCCAGGACAGTTCTACGAGCAGTACTTC. V is TRBV7-9 and J is TRBJ2-7; D possibly corresponds to TRBD1 (6 bases). Germline V gives CDR1 SEHNR, CDR2 FQNEAQ (reference sequence). CDR3 length equals 13 residues. V lost 5 bases and J 3 bases, leaving 11 bases between the germline ends.

The chain joins TRBV9 to TRBJ2-1, with 7 bases aligning to TRBD2. V gave up 3 bases and J gave up 0 bases; unmatched junction bases: 15. The CDR3 extends over 19 amino acids. CDR1 is SGDLS, CDR2 YYNGEE, per germline. CDR3: CASSERGLAEFSSYNEQFF. Here the CDR3 DNA reads TGTGCCAGCAGCGAGAGGGGCCTAGCGGAGTTCAGCTCCTACAATGAGCAGTTCTTC.